Detailed here is one TCR beta chain. Its target is not known. The record originates from a study of shared clonotypes between healthy human individuals. Adult donors, all healthy and HIV-negative, had no recent acute infections or vaccinations. The split of CD4+ cells yielded CD45RA+ naive and CD45RA-negative memory subsets. Broader study findings: For naive CD4 cells, roughly 4.8% of clonotypes were shared across a handful of donors.

The germline CDR1 and CDR2 sequences are SGHVS and FQNEAQ. There are 15 residues in the CDR3. Trimming removed 0 bases from V and 1 base from J; junction bases left unmatched: 1. Data came from immunoSEQ multiplex PCR; TCRdb stores just in-frame clones and leaves some out. The table has about 1 million clones, under 80% seen once. Sequenced: memory CD4+ T cells sorted from blood. Subset described: CD45RA-negative fraction. V and J are TRBV7-8 and TRBJ2-5; 8 bases fit TRBD2. This receptor was identified in a man between 18 and 35 years old in good health. The CDR3 bases are TGTGCCAGCAGCTTAGCAGCGGGGGCCCAAGAGACCCAGTACTTC. Amino acid sequence: CASSLAAGAQETQYF.